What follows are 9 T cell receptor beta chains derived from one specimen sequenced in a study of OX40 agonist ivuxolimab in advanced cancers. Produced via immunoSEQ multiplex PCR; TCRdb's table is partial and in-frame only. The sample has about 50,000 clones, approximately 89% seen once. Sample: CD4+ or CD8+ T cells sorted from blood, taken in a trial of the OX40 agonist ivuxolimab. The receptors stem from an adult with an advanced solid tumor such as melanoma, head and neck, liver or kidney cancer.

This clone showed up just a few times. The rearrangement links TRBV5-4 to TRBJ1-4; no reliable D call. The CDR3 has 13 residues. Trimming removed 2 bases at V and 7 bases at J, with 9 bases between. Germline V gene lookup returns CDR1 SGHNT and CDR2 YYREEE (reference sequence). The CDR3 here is CASSLVAGEKLFF. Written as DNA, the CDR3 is TGTGCCAGCAGCTTAGTGGCGGGTGAAAAACTGTTTTTT.

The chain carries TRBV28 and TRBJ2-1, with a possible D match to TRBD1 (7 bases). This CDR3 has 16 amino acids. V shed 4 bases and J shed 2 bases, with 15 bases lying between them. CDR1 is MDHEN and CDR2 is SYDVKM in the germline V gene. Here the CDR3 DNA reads TGTGCCAGCAGTTCATCTCAGGGGGGTGCCTACAATGAGCAGTTCTTC. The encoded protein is CASSSSQGGAYNEQFF.

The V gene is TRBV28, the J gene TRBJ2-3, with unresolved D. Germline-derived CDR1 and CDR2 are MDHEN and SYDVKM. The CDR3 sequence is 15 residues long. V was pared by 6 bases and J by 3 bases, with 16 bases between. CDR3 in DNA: TGTGCCAGCAGCACCTCAGTTGGATCTACAGATACGCAGTATTTT. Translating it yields CASSTSVGSTDTQYF.

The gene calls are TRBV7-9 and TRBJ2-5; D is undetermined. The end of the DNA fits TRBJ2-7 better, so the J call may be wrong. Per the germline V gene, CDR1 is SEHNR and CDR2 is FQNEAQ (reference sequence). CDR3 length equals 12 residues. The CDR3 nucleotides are TGTGCCAGCAGCGCCGCGGAGCGCGAGCAGTACTTC. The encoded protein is CASSAAEREQYF.

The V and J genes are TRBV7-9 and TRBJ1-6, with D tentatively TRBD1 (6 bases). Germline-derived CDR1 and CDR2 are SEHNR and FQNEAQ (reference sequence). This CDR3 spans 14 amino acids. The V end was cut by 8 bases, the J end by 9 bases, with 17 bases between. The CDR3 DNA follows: TGTGCCAGCGCTAATACAGGGAGGTTTTCACCCCTCCACTTT. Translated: CASANTGRFSPLHF. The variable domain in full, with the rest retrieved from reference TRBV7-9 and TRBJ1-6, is DTGVSQNPRHKITKRGQNVTFRCDPISEHNRLYWYRQTLGQGPEFLTYFQNEAQLEKSRLLSDRFSAERPKGSFSTLEIQRTEQGDSAMYLCASANTGRFSPLHFGNGTRLTVT.

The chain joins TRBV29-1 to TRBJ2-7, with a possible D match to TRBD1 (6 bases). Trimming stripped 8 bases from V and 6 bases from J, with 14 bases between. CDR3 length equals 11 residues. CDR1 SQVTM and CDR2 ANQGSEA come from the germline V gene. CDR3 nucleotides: TGCAGCTATTTACAGGGTATCGAGCAGTACTTC. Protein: CSYLQGIEQYF.

The CDR3 loop reads CAISESDEGYSNQPQHF. The CDR3 DNA reads TGTGCCATCAGTGAGTCCGATGAGGGGTATAGCAATCAGCCCCAGCATTTT. This rearrangement joins TRBV10-3 to TRBJ1-5; D may be TRBD1 (5 bases). CDR3 length: 17 residues. Germline CDR1 and CDR2: ENHRY and SYGVKD. With 0 bases removed from V and 0 bases from J, the gap between germline ends came to 12 bases.

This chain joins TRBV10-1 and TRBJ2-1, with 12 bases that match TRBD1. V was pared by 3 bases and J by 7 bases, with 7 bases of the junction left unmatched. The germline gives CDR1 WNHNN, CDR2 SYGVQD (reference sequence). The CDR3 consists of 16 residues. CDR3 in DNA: TGCGCCAGCAGTGAACGAAGGGACAGGGGGCGGAATGAGCAGTTCTTC. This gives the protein CASSERRDRGRNEQFF.

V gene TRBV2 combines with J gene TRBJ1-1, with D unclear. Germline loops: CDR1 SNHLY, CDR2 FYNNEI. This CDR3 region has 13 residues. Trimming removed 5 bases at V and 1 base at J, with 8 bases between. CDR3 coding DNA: TGTGCCAGCAGTCTGGGTACGAACACTGAAGCTTTCTTT. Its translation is CASSLGTNTEAFF.